Reported below is one TCR beta chain. This sample is part of a study of blood T cell repertoires in COVID-19. Losses at the gene ends were 0 bases for V and 6 bases for J; bases not matched to a gene: 7. In germline, CDR1 is LGHNA, CDR2 YSLEER. The CDR3 totals 16 residues. Authors' processing steps: Nucleated cell counts were estimated from reference gene primer amplification. Sequenced by immunoSEQ multiplex PCR; TCRdb stores in-frame clones only, minus some. Clone size and the V and J calls come from that table; the DNA yielded D and trimming. The sample yields some 20,000 clones, 90% to 95% seen once.

The chain uses TRBV4-3 and TRBJ2-3; 9 nucleotides line up with TRBD2. Sequenced material: peripheral blood. This receptor was obtained from a human donor in a cohort sampled during active COVID-19. The chain's CDR3 is CASSQEVAGVSDTQYF. CDR3 coding DNA: TGCGCCAGCAGCCAAGAGGTAGCGGGAGTTTCGGATACGCAGTATTTT.